The T cell receptor beta chain described here comes from a study of T cell responses to AZD1222 COVID-19 vaccine. The repertoire was sequenced with immunoSEQ multiplex PCR; TCRdb's copy has only in-frame clones and lacks some. Of fewer than 100,000 clones listed, about 88% are singletons. V was clipped by 1 base and J by 3 bases, with 15 bases between them. From germline, CDR1 is SGHTA and CDR2 FQGNSA. The CDR3 covers 16 residues. This sequence joins TRBV7-2 and TRBJ1-2, with D perhaps TRBD1 (5 bases). The origin of this receptor is an adult who received the AZD1222 COVID-19 vaccine. Sequenced material: peripheral blood, taken 28 days after the second AZD1222 dose. CDR3 sequence: CASSLDFRPGYYGYTF. CDR3 sequence (DNA): TGTGCCAGCAGCTTAGATTTTAGGCCAGGGTACTATGGCTACACCTTC.